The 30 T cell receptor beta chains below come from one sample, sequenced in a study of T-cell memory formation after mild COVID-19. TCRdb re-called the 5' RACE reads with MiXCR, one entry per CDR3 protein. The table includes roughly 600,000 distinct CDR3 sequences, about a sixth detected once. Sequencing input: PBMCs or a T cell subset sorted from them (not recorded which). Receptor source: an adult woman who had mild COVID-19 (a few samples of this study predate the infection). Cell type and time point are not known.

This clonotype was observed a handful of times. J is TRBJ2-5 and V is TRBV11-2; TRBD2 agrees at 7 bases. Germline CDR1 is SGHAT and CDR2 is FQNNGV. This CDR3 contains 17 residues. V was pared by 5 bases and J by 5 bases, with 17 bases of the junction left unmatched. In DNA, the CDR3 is TGTGCCAGCAGCCGATCGGACTCCCTAAAGGGAGGGGAGACCCAGTACTTC. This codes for CASSRSDSLKGGETQYF.

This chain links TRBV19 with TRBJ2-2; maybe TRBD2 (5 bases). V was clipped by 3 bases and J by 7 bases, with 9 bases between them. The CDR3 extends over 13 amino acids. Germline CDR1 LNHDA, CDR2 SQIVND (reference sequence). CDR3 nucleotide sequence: TGTGCCAGTAGTATGGAGGCCCACGGGGAGCTGTTTTTT. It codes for CASSMEAHGELFF.

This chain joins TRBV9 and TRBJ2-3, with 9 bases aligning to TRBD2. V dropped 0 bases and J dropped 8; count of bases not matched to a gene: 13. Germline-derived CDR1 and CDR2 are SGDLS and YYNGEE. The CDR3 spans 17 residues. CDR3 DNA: TGTGCCAGCAGCGTAGTCGACGTAGCGGGGGAACGGGGTACGCAGTATTTT. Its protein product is CASSVVDVAGERGTQYF.

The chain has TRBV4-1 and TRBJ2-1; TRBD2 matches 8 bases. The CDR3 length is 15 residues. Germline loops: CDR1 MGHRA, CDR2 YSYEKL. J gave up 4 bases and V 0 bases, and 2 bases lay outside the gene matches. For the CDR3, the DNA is TGCGCCAGCAGCCAAGAACAGCGGGGGTACAATGAGCAGTTCTTC. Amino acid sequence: CASSQEQRGYNEQFF.

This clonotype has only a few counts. CDR3 amino acids: CASSTTGYNQPQHF. The CDR3 coding sequence is TGTGCCAGCAGCACGACAGGTTACAATCAGCCCCAGCATTTT. The chain links TRBV12-3 or TRBV12-4 to TRBJ1-5; D is possibly TRBD1 (6 bases). The CDR3 length is 14 residues. V was clipped by 6 bases and J by 3 bases, with 12 bases between them.

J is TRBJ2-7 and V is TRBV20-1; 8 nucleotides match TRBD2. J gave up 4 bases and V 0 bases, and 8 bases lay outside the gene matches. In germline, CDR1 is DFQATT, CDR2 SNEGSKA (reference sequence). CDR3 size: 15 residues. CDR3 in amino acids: CSARELGTSRYEQYF. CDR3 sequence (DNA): TGCAGTGCTAGAGAGTTGGGGACTAGTCGGTACGAGCAGTACTTC.

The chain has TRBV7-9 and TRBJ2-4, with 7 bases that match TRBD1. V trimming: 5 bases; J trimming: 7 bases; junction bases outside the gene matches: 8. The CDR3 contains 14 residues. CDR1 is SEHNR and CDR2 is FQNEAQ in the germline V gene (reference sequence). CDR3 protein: CASSLGTVMNIQYF. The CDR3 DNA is TGTGCCAGCAGCCTCGGGACAGTTATGAACATTCAGTACTTC.

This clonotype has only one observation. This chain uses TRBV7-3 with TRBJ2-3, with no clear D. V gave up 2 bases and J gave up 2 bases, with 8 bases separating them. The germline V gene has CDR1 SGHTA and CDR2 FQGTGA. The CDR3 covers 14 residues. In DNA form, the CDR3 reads TGTGCCAGCAGCTTACACACAGACACAGATACGCAGTATTTT. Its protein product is CASSLHTDTDTQYF.

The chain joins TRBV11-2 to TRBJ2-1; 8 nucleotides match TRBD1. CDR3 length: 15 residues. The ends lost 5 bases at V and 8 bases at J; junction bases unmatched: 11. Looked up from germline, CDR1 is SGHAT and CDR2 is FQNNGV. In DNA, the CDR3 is TGTGCCAGCAGCCTGAGACAGGGGACGAGGGATGAGCAGTTCTTC. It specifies CASSLRQGTRDEQFF.

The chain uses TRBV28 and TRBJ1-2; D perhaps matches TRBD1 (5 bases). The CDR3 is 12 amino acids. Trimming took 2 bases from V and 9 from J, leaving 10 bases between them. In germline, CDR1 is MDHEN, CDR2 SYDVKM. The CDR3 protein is CASSLRGSSYTF. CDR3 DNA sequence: TGTGCCAGCAGTTTACGGGGGAGTAGCTACACCTTC.

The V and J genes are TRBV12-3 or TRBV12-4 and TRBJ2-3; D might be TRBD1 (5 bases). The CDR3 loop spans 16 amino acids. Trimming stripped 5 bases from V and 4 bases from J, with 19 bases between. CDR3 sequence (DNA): TGTGCCAGCAGTCACGCCCCAGGGATTAGGGCAGATACGCAGTATTTT. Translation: CASSHAPGIRADTQYF.

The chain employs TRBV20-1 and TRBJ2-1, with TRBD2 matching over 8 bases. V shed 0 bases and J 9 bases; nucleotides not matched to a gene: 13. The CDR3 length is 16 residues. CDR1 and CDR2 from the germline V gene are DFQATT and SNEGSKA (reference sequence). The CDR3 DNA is TGCAGTGCTAGAGATTCCACTAGCGGAATCCTGAGTGAGCAGTTCTTC. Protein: CSARDSTSGILSEQFF.

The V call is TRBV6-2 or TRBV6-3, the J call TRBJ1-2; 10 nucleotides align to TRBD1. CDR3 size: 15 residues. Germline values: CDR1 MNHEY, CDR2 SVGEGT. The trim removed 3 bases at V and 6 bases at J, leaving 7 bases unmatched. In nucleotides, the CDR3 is TGTGCCAGCAGTTATATACCGGGGACAGGGGATGGCTACACCTTC. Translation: CASSYIPGTGDGYTF.

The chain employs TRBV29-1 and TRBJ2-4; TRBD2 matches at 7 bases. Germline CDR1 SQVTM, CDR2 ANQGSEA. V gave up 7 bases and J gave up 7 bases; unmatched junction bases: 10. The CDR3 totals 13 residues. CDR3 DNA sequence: TGCAGCGCCTCGGGGCGGGAGAGGAACATTCAGTACTTC. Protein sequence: CSASGRERNIQYF. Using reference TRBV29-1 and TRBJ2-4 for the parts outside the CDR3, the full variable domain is SAVISQKPSRDICQRGTSLTIQCQVDSQVTMMFWYRQQPGQSLTLIATANQGSEATYESGFVIDKFPISRPNLTFSTLTVSNMSPEDSSIYLCSASGRERNIQYFGAGTRLSVL.

The CDR3 DNA reads TGCGCCAGCAGCCCGGACAGGGTTGGGCAAGAGACCCAGTACTTC. Translation: CASSPDRVGQETQYF. The chain couples TRBV5-1 to TRBJ2-5; TRBD1 agrees at 8 bases. Germline V CDR1 and CDR2: SGHRS, YFSETQ. CDR3 length: 15 amino acids. The ends lost 4 bases at V and 2 bases at J; junction bases unmatched: 7.

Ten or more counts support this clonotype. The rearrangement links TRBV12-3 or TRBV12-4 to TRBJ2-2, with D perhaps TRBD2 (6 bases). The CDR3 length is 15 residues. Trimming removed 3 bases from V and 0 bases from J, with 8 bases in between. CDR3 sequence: CASSLRGANTGELFF. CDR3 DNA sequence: TGTGCCAGCAGTTTGCGGGGCGCGAACACCGGGGAGCTGTTTTTT.

CDR3 sequence (DNA): TGTGCCAGCAGTCCCAGGGTCCCCTACTACGAGCAGTACTTC. This codes for CASSPRVPYYEQYF. The chain carries TRBV27 and TRBJ2-7; possible D gene TRBD1, 5 bases. The CDR3 has 14 residues. CDR1 is MNHEY and CDR2 is SMNVEV in the germline V gene (reference sequence). V lost 5 bases and J lost 3, with 14 bases in between.

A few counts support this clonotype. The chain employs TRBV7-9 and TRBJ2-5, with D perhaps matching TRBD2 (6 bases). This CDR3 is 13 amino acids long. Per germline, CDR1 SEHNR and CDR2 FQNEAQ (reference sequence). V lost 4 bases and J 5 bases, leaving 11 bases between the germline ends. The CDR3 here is CASSWAGSETQYF. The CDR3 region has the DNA TGTGCCAGCAGCTGGGCGGGATCGGAGACCCAGTACTTC.

For the CDR3, the DNA is TGCGCCAGCAGCTTGGACGGCGCGCGGGGTGAAAAACTGTTTTTT. Translation gives CASSLDGARGEKLFF. V usage is TRBV5-1 and J usage is TRBJ1-4; D gene ambiguous. Germline CDR1 SGHRS, CDR2 YFSETQ. V gave up 0 bases and J gave up 7 bases, with 13 bases separating them. CDR3 length: 15 residues.

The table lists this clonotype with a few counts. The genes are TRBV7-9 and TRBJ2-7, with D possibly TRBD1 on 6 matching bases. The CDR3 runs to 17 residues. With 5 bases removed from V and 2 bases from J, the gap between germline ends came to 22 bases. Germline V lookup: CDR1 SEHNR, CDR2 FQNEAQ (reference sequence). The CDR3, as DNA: TGTGCCAGCAGCCCTCAGGGTTACCGGGACAACACCTACGAGCAGTACTTC. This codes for CASSPQGYRDNTYEQYF.

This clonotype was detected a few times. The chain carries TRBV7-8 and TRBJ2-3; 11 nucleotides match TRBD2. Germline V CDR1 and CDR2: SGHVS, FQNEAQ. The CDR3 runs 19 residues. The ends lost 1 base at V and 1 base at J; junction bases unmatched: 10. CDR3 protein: CASSLEDSGRGLGTDTQYF. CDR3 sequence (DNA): TGTGCCAGCAGCTTAGAGGATAGCGGGAGGGGGCTTGGCACAGATACGCAGTATTTT.

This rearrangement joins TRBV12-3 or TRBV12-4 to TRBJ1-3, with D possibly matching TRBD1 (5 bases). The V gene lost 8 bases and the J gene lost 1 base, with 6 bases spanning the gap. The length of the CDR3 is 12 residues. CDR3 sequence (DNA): TGTGCCAGCGGGGGATCTGGAAACACCATATATTTT. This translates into CASGGSGNTIYF.

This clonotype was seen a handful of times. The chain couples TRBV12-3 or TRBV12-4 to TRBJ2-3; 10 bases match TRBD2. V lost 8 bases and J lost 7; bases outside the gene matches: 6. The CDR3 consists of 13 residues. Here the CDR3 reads CASGSGRGHTQYF. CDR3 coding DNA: TGTGCCAGCGGGAGCGGGAGGGGACATACGCAGTATTTT.

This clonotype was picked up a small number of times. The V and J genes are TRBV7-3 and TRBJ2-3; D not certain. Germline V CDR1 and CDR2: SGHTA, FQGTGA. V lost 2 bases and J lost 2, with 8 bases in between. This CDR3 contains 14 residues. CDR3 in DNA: TGTGCCAGCAGCTTAGGACGGCACACAGATACGCAGTATTTT. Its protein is CASSLGRHTDTQYF.

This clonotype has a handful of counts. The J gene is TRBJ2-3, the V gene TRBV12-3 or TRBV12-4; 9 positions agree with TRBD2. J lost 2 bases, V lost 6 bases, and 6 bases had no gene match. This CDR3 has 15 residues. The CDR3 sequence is CASRRAGGSTDTQYF. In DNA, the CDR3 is TGTGCCAGCAGGAGGGCGGGAGGGTCCACAGATACGCAGTATTTT.

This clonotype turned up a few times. The CDR3 DNA reads TGCAGCGCTGGCGGGGATGAAAAACTGTTTTTT. It is translated as CSAGGDEKLFF. J is TRBJ1-4 and V is TRBV29-1; no reliable D call. The ends were cut back, 7 bases at V and 6 bases at J, with 9 bases in the middle. The CDR3 is 11 residues long. Per the germline V gene, CDR1 is SQVTM and CDR2 is ANQGSEA.

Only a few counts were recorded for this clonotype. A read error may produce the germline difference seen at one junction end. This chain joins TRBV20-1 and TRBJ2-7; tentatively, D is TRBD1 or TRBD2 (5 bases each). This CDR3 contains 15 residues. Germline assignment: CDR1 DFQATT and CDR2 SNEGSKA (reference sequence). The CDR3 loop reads CSTRRFTGGSYEQYF. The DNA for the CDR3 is TGCAGTACTAGGCGGTTCACAGGAGGCTCCTACGAGCAGTACTTC.

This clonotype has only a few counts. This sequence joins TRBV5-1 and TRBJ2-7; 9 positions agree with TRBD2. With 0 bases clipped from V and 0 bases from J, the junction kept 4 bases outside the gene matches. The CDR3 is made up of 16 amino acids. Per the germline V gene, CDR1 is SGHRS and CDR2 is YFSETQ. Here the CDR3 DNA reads TGCGCCAGCAGCTTGGGTAGCGGGGGCGCCTCCTACGAGCAGTACTTC. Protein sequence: CASSLGSGGASYEQYF.

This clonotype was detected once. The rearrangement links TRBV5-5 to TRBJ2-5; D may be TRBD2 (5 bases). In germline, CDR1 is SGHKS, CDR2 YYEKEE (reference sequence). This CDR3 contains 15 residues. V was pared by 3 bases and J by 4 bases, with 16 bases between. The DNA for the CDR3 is TGTGCCAGCAGCTCGGACTCGAGGGTAGGAGAGACCCAGTACTTC. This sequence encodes CASSSDSRVGETQYF.

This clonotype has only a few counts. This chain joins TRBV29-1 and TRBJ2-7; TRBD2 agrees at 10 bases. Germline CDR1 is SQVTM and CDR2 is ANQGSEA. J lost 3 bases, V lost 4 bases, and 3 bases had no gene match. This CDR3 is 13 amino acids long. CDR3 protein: CSVVKREGYEQYF. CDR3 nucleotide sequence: TGCAGCGTTGTGAAGCGGGAGGGCTACGAGCAGTACTTC.